Presented here are 25 T cell receptor beta chains from one specimen sequenced in a study of graft-versus-host responses after intestinal transplantation. The data were produced by immunoSEQ multiplex PCR, yet TCRdb's version contains in-frame clones alone and is incomplete. The table has around 54,000 clones, about 89% seen once. Material: PBMCs, obtained more than 650 days after intestinal transplant. The receptor source for this set is a human patient who received an intestinal transplant, so some T cells may come from the graft donor.

This clone has only a few counts. The chain has TRBV27 and TRBJ1-1, with D possibly being TRBD1 (6 bases). The V gene lost 8 bases and the J gene lost 4 bases, with 17 bases spanning the gap. CDR3 length equals 14 residues. Germline V gene lookup returns CDR1 MNHEY and CDR2 SMNVEV (reference sequence). The CDR3 DNA is TGTGCCAGCGCAAGCCTAACAGGGACCACTGAAGCTTTCTTT. Encoded protein: CASASLTGTTEAFF.

V and J are TRBV4-1 and TRBJ2-3, with 11 positions matching TRBD2. CDR3 size: 16 residues. Germline V gene sequence: CDR1 MGHRA, CDR2 YSYEKL. The V segment lost 4 bases and the J segment 8 bases; nucleotides outside the gene matches: 11. The CDR3: CASSLVAGGIPVTQYF. The CDR3 DNA follows: TGCGCCAGCAGCCTAGTAGCGGGGGGGATTCCAGTTACGCAGTATTTT.

CDR3 DNA sequence: TGTGCCAGCGGGCACAGGGAGACCCCCCGTGGCTACACCTTC. Amino acids: CASGHRETPRGYTF. The rearrangement joins TRBV6-5 to TRBJ1-2, with D possibly matching TRBD1 (6 bases). The CDR3 sequence is 14 residues long. The V end lost 8 bases, the J end lost 7 bases, and 20 bases lay between the germline ends. Germline CDR1 is MNHEY and CDR2 is SVGAGI.

The V gene is TRBV5-1, the J gene TRBJ2-1; no firm D call. Trimming removed 6 bases from V and 0 bases from J, with 16 bases in between. Germline CDR1 and CDR2: SGHRS and YFSETQ. The CDR3 runs 16 residues. CDR3 sequence reads: CASTLRADLSYNEQFF. The CDR3 nucleotides read TGCGCCAGCACCCTCCGGGCGGACCTCTCCTACAATGAGCAGTTCTTC.

The chain recombines TRBV5-8 with TRBJ1-5; weak D call: TRBD1 (6 bases). V lost 4 bases and J 3 bases, leaving 14 bases between the germline ends. The CDR3 contains 15 residues. Germline loops: CDR1 SGHTS, CDR2 YDEGEE. In DNA, the CDR3 is TGTGCCAGCAGCCCCCAGGGGCCTCTCAATCAGCCCCAGCATTTT. Amino acid sequence: CASSPQGPLNQPQHF.

V gene TRBV14 combines with J gene TRBJ1-6; a weak D match, TRBD1 (5 bases). This CDR3 is 17 amino acids long. Trimming stripped 3 bases from V and 7 bases from J, with 19 bases between. From germline, CDR1 is SGHDN and CDR2 FVKESK. The DNA of the CDR3 is TGTGCCAGCAGCCAGGGGATGACGGGACGCTTCAATTCACCCCTCCACTTT. The encoded protein is CASSQGMTGRFNSPLHF.

This chain links TRBV7-9 with TRBJ1-1; D is unclear. Germline CDR1 reads SEHNR; CDR2 reads FQNEAQ (reference sequence). With 5 bases removed from V and 7 bases from J, the gap between germline ends came to 5 bases. The CDR3 length is 10 residues. Written as DNA, the CDR3 is TGTGCCAGCAGCCTGCATGAAGCTTTCTTT. Its protein product is CASSLHEAFF.

The chain has TRBV11-2 and TRBJ2-7; D is perhaps TRBD2 (5 bases). Trimming took 0 bases from V and 9 from J, leaving 12 bases between them. The V gene's germline CDR1 is SGHAT and CDR2 FQNNGV. The CDR3 consists of 13 residues. CDR3 sequence (DNA): TGTGCCAGCAGCTTAGAGACGGCGAGCGGGCAGTACTTC. Translated, it gives CASSLETASGQYF. Full variable domain (rest looked up from reference TRBV11-2 and TRBJ2-7): EAGVAQSPRYKIIEKRQSVAFWCNPISGHATLYWYQQILGQGPKLLIQFQNNGVVDDSQLPKDRFSAERLKGVDSTLKIQPAKLEDSAVYLCASSLETASGQYFGPGTRLTVT.

This rearrangement joins TRBV5-1 to TRBJ1-4; D is undetermined. Per the germline V gene, CDR1 is SGHRS and CDR2 is YFSETQ. The CDR3 loop spans 12 amino acids. V dropped 3 bases and J dropped 8 bases, with 8 bases sitting between them. CDR3 region: CASSSPPEKLFF. The CDR3 DNA reads as TGCGCCAGCAGCTCCCCCCCCGAAAAACTGTTTTTT.

The chain combines TRBV6-9 with TRBJ1-1; D is possibly TRBD1 (5 bases). The germline V gene has CDR1 MNHGY and CDR2 SVAAGI. With 3 bases removed from V and 4 bases from J, the gap between germline ends came to 12 bases. This CDR3 region has 14 residues. The CDR3 coding sequence is TGTGCCAGCAGTTACTACCAGGGCGCCACTGAAGCTTTCTTT. This sequence encodes CASSYYQGATEAFF.

The chain combines TRBV29-1 with TRBJ2-1, with TRBD1 matching 12 bases. The V gene end was trimmed by 7 bases and the J gene end by 6 bases; junction bases not matched to a gene: 7. CDR3 length: 14 amino acids. The germline V gene has CDR1 SQVTM and CDR2 ANQGSEA. The CDR3 protein is CSGPGQGATNEQFF. Here the CDR3 DNA reads TGCAGCGGACCGGGACAGGGGGCCACCAATGAGCAGTTCTTC.

The chain links TRBV7-9 to TRBJ2-5; 9 bases agree with TRBD2. Germline V CDR1 and CDR2: SEHNR, FQNEAQ (reference sequence). The CDR3 spans 14 residues. The J segment lost 9 bases and the V segment lost 7 bases, leaving 12 bases of the junction unmatched. For the CDR3, the DNA is TGTGCCAGCACCCGACTAGCCGGCGGGGGGGCCCAGTACTTC. Its protein is CASTRLAGGGAQYF.

The chain uses TRBV7-2 and TRBJ2-6; 9 bases agree with TRBD1. The CDR3 totals 22 residues. With V trimmed by 0 bases and J by 0 bases, 15 bases remained unmatched. Germline lookup yields CDR1 SGHTA and CDR2 FQGNSA. The CDR3 sequence is CASSLAISMSTGGTSGANVLTF. The CDR3 DNA is TGTGCCAGCAGCTTAGCGATTTCTATGTCGACAGGGGGAACCTCTGGGGCCAACGTCCTGACTTTC.

This chain uses TRBV10-3 with TRBJ1-6; D not certain. The CDR3 is 15 amino acids. Germline lookup yields CDR1 ENHRY and CDR2 SYGVKD. With 8 bases removed from V and 7 bases from J, the gap between germline ends came to 18 bases. CDR3 in amino acids: CAIAGGSLDNSPLHF. DNA of the CDR3: TGTGCCATCGCGGGTGGCAGTCTAGACAATTCACCCCTCCACTTT.

This sequence joins TRBV15 and TRBJ2-4; no reliable D call. CDR3 length equals 12 residues. Between the trimmed V and J ends, which lost 0 bases and 4 bases, there was a span of 1 base. The germline CDR1 and CDR2 sequences are LNHNV and YYDKDF (reference sequence). The CDR3 DNA reads as TGTGCCACCAGCAGAGAGAAAAACATTCAGTACTTC. This codes for CATSREKNIQYF. The variable domain in full, with the rest retrieved from reference TRBV15 and TRBJ2-4, is DAMVIQNPRYQVTQFGKPVTLSCSQTLNHNVMYWYQQKSSQAPKLLFHYYDKDFNNEADTPDNFQSRRPNTSFCFLDIRSPGLGDTAMYLCATSREKNIQYFGAGTRLSVL.

A single count supports this clone. This chain links TRBV5-4 with TRBJ2-5, with TRBD2 as a possible D gene (5 bases). Germline-derived CDR1 and CDR2 are SGHNT and YYREEE (reference sequence). Trimming took 4 bases from V and 1 from J, leaving 20 bases between them. The CDR3 sequence is 17 residues long. For the CDR3, the DNA is TGTGCCAGCAGCCTGAGATCCCTAGCCTCACTCCAAGAGACCCAGTACTTC. This translates into CASSLRSLASLQETQYF.

The J gene is TRBJ1-1, the V gene TRBV6-5; 7 bases are a match to TRBD1. The CDR3 extends over 15 amino acids. V lost 5 bases to trimming and J lost 3 bases; unmatched junction nucleotides: 9. The V gene's germline CDR1 is MNHEY and CDR2 SVGAGI. CDR3 region: CASSTTGALDTEAFF. The CDR3 DNA reads TGTGCCAGCAGTACCACAGGGGCCCTAGACACTGAAGCTTTCTTT.

The V gene is TRBV4-1, the J gene TRBJ2-3; 9 bases are a match to TRBD2. This CDR3 contains 16 residues. CDR1 and CDR2 (germline): MGHRA, YSYEKL. V was pared by 1 base and J by 11 bases, with 13 bases of the junction left unmatched. CDR3 in amino acids: CASSQGLAGFSGGQYF. DNA for the CDR3: TGCGCCAGCAGCCAAGGTCTAGCGGGGTTCTCGGGGGGGCAGTATTTT.

The chain is built from TRBV30 and TRBJ1-4; no clear D gene. From germline, CDR1 is GTSNPN and CDR2 SVGIG (reference sequence). This CDR3 is built from 13 residues. Trimming removed 1 base at V and 3 bases at J, with 6 bases between. CDR3 residues: CAWSGYANEKLFF. For the CDR3, the DNA is TGTGCCTGGAGTGGGTACGCTAATGAAAAACTGTTTTTT.

This rearrangement joins TRBV9 to TRBJ1-4; D perhaps matches TRBD1 (5 bases). Looked up from germline, CDR1 is SGDLS and CDR2 is YYNGEE. This CDR3 has 17 residues. The ends were cut back, 4 bases at V and 0 bases at J, with 16 bases in the middle. The CDR3 loop reads CASSPFEGPPTNEKLFF. CDR3 nucleotide sequence: TGTGCCAGCAGCCCGTTCGAGGGACCCCCAACTAATGAAAAACTGTTTTTT.

CDR3 amino acids: CASSEVYEKLFF. In nucleotides, the CDR3 is TGTGCCAGCAGTGAAGTGTATGAAAAACTGTTTTTT. V gene TRBV25-1 combines with J gene TRBJ1-4; D gene unclear. Trimming shortened V by 2 bases and J by 6 bases, and 4 bases separated the two germline ends. CDR1 and CDR2 (germline): MGHDK, SYGVNS. This CDR3 is 12 amino acids long.

The gene calls are TRBV30 and TRBJ2-5; D might be TRBD2 (5 bases). The germline V gene has CDR1 GTSNPN and CDR2 SVGIG (reference sequence). V gave up 0 bases and J gave up 11 bases, with 13 bases separating them. The CDR3 sequence is 12 residues long. The CDR3 sequence: CAWSVALREQYF. The CDR3 coding sequence is TGTGCCTGGAGTGTCGCTTTAAGGGAGCAGTACTTC.

The chain recombines TRBV5-1 with TRBJ2-3; 10 nucleotides align to TRBD1. Losses at the gene ends were 3 bases for V and 3 bases for J; bases not matched to a gene: 10. Germline values: CDR1 SGHRS, CDR2 YFSETQ. The CDR3 is 17 residues long. The CDR3, as DNA: TGCGCCAGCAGCTCGGGACAGGGGAGGATAGGAACAGATACGCAGTATTTT. Amino acid sequence: CASSSGQGRIGTDTQYF.

V gene TRBV6-1 combines with J gene TRBJ1-2; D is unclear. The CDR3 runs to 15 residues. V shed 5 bases and J shed 6 bases, with 19 bases lying between them. Germline CDR1 MNHNS, CDR2 SASEGT. This CDR3 reads CASSQLALAVNGYTF. CDR3 sequence (DNA): TGTGCCAGCAGTCAGTTGGCCTTGGCAGTGAATGGCTACACCTTC.

The rearrangement links TRBV6-5 to TRBJ1-1, with a possible D match to TRBD1 (5 bases). Germline-derived CDR1 and CDR2 are MNHEY and SVGAGI. This CDR3 is built from 12 residues. Trimming cost V 6 bases and J 10 bases, with 15 bases left between them. CDR3 region: CASSPGRFGAFF. CDR3 nucleotides: TGTGCCAGCAGCCCAGGGAGATTCGGAGCTTTCTTT.